This T cell receptor (beta chain) came from a study of Ad26.COV2.S vaccination and SARS-CoV-2 variants. Study-level points and caveats: There was reportedly substantial breadth in spike-specific CD8+ and CD4+ T cell responses after vaccination. For non-spike TCRs, breadth in vaccine recipients resembled that in placebo recipients.

This sample's treatment: roughly 19 received Ad26.COV2.S at low or high dose, single or two shots; about 5 received placebo; per-sample allocation not given. It was on day 63 after the first vaccine or placebo injection that samples were taken. Participants' vaccine, an Ad26 vector, delivered Wuhan-strain SARS-CoV-2 spike. Regarding this clone: Its antigen is not known.

Clones were sequenced by immunoSEQ multiplex PCR, and TCRdb holds only the in-frame ones, with some missing. The sample lists under 300,000 clones, 87% occurring once. Trimming at V came to 3 bases and at J to 7 bases, leaving 7 bases not matched to a gene. This CDR3 is 14 amino acids long. Germline V CDR1 and CDR2: SGHTA, FQGNSA. The rearrangement links TRBV7-2 to TRBJ2-3, with 7 bases fitting TRBD2. The TCR originated in a person aged 18-65 years who received the Ad26.COV2.S COVID-19 vaccine or a placebo. The specimen comprised peripheral blood, sampled in a trial of Ad26.COV2.S vaccine versus placebo. This CDR3 reads CASSFREAFYTQYF. CDR3 DNA: TGTGCCAGCAGCTTCCGGGAGGCATTTTATACGCAGTATTTT.